Listed here are 24 T cell receptor beta chains from one sample, sequenced in a study of T cells after posttransplantation cyclophosphamide. Sequenced by immunoSEQ multiplex PCR; TCRdb stores in-frame clones only, minus some. This table has thousands of clones, approximately 98% appearing once. The material sequenced was naive CD8+ T cells sorted from PBMCs. The receptors stem from a man aged 45-60 years in good health, CMV-negative, and a related stem cell transplant donor.

The J gene is TRBJ1-1, the V gene TRBV9, with 7 bases lining up with TRBD1. Germline-derived CDR1 and CDR2 are SGDLS and YYNGEE. CDR3 length equals 15 residues. With 4 bases clipped from V and 5 bases from J, the junction kept 11 bases outside the gene matches. This CDR3 is CASSMGTGEWTEAFF. The CDR3 nucleotides are TGTGCCAGCAGCATGGGTACAGGGGAATGGACTGAAGCTTTCTTT.

V usage is TRBV27 and J usage is TRBJ2-3; weak D call: TRBD1 (6 bases). Trimming shortened V by 11 bases and J by 2 bases, and 11 bases separated the two germline ends. Germline V lookup: CDR1 MNHEY, CDR2 SMNVEV (reference sequence). This CDR3 has 12 amino acids. In DNA, the CDR3 is TGTGCCCGGGACACAAACACAGATACGCAGTATTTT. This encodes CARDTNTDTQYF.

A single count supports this clone. CDR3 sequence (DNA): TGTGCCAGCAGCTCGGGACTAGCGGGCGAGTACGAGCAGTACTTC. Its translation is CASSSGLAGEYEQYF. The rearrangement joins TRBV11-2 to TRBJ2-7, with 12 nucleotides matching TRBD2. This CDR3 is built from 15 residues. Germline CDR1 and CDR2: SGHAT and FQNNGV. With V trimmed by 4 bases and J by 4 bases, 5 bases remained unmatched. The complete variable domain, with remaining parts taken from reference TRBV11-2 and TRBJ2-7, reads EAGVAQSPRYKIIEKRQSVAFWCNPISGHATLYWYQQILGQGPKLLIQFQNNGVVDDSQLPKDRFSAERLKGVDSTLKIQPAKLEDSAVYLCASSSGLAGEYEQYFGPGTRLTVT.

The chain links TRBV6-6 to TRBJ1-1; TRBD1 matches 7 bases. V shed 7 bases and J 2 bases; nucleotides not matched to a gene: 7. The CDR3 has 14 amino acids. Germline V gene lookup returns CDR1 MNHNY and CDR2 SVGAGI (reference sequence). CDR3 bases: TGTGCCAGCACCAAGACAGGGTCCAACACTGAAGCTTTCTTT. It codes for CASTKTGSNTEAFF.

The chain employs TRBV7-9 and TRBJ2-1, with D possibly TRBD2 on 6 matching bases. The germline CDR1 and CDR2 sequences are SEHNR and FQNEAQ (reference sequence). The CDR3 is 17 amino acids. V lost 5 bases to trimming and J lost 3 bases, with 20 bases between them. CDR3 DNA sequence: TGTGCCAGCAGCCTGGACCTTGACGGGAGAGACTACAATGAGCAGTTCTTC. It is translated as CASSLDLDGRDYNEQFF.

As concerns this clone: Its ends do not fully match the called genes, so a read error is possible. The chain uses TRBV7-9 and TRBJ2-7; D perhaps matches TRBD2 (6 bases). The CDR3 runs to 13 residues. Germline loops: CDR1 SEHNR, CDR2 FQNEAQ (reference sequence). The CDR3 sequence: CASSLGPAGPPHF. For the CDR3, the DNA is TGTGCCAGCAGCTTAGGGCCCGCGGGACCGCCGCACTTC.

CDR3 amino acids: CASSLDSTGGNTIYF. As DNA, the CDR3 is TGTGCCAGCAGCTTAGACTCTACGGGGGGAAACACCATATATTTT. V is TRBV11-2 and J is TRBJ1-3; no clear D. The CDR3 extends over 15 amino acids. Germline V gives CDR1 SGHAT, CDR2 FQNNGV. V shed 0 bases and J shed 4 bases, with 10 bases lying between them.

This clone has only one observation. V usage is TRBV9 and J usage is TRBJ1-5; D perhaps matches TRBD1 (6 bases). V lost 4 bases and J lost 4, with 15 bases in between. CDR1 and CDR2 (germline): SGDLS, YYNGEE. This CDR3 is built from 15 residues. CDR3 protein: CASSITGQGNQPQHF. In DNA form, the CDR3 reads TGTGCCAGCAGCATAACAGGCCAGGGGAATCAGCCCCAGCATTTT.

The chain is built from TRBV6-5 and TRBJ2-3, with a possible D match to TRBD1 (6 bases). The V gene's germline CDR1 is MNHEY and CDR2 SVGAGI. This CDR3 contains 14 residues. The V gene lost 7 bases and the J gene lost 0 bases, with 11 bases spanning the gap. The CDR3 DNA sequence: TGTGCCAGCACAGGGGATCATAGCACAGATACGCAGTATTTT. It specifies CASTGDHSTDTQYF.

This clone came up once. This chain links TRBV27 with TRBJ1-2; 7 bases line up with TRBD1. Germline V CDR1 and CDR2: MNHEY, SMNVEV (reference sequence). The CDR3 contains 16 residues. The junction had 10 bases not matched to a gene; V was cut back by 2 bases and J by 4 bases. The CDR3 is CASSLAPGTASYGYTF. In DNA form, the CDR3 reads TGTGCCAGCAGTTTAGCCCCCGGGACAGCCTCCTATGGCTACACCTTC.

Concerning this clone: The same CDR3 arises from other DNA sequences in this sample as well. The V and J genes are TRBV7-2 and TRBJ2-1, with TRBD2 as a possible D gene (6 bases). CDR3 size: 15 residues. Germline values: CDR1 SGHTA, CDR2 FQGNSA. Trimming took 5 bases from V and 8 from J, leaving 19 bases between them. CDR3 nucleotides: TGTGCCAGCAGCGATGGGCTAGCGTTTAGCTATGAGCAGTTCTTC. Translated, it gives CASSDGLAFSYEQFF. Using reference TRBV7-2 and TRBJ2-1 for the parts outside the CDR3, the full variable domain is GAGVSQSPSNKVTEKGKDVELRCDPISGHTALYWYRQSLGQGLEFLIYFQGNSAPDKSGLPSDRFSAERTGGSVSTLTIQRTQQEDSAVYLCASSDGLAFSYEQFFGPGTRLTVL.

The chain combines TRBV13 with TRBJ2-2; TRBD1 aligns across 7 bases. Trimming took 5 bases from V and 3 from J; bases not matched to a gene: 3. CDR3 length: 14 amino acids. The V gene's germline CDR1 is PRHDT and CDR2 FYEKMQ (reference sequence). The CDR3 nucleotides read TGTGCCAGCAGCCATGACAGGGACACCGGGGAGCTGTTTTTT. Translation: CASSHDRDTGELFF.

V usage is TRBV18 and J usage is TRBJ2-1, with D perhaps matching TRBD2 (6 bases). Trimming stripped 4 bases from V and 0 bases from J, with 10 bases between. The CDR3 is 15 amino acids. Per germline, CDR1 KGHSH and CDR2 LQKENI. In DNA form, the CDR3 reads TGTGCCAGCTCACAGGAGGGAGGCTCCTACAATGAGCAGTTCTTC. This translates into CASSQEGGSYNEQFF.

A note on this clone: Germline is not matched at one junction end, which may reflect a read error. The J gene is TRBJ2-3, the V gene TRBV14; no clear D gene. Looked up from germline, CDR1 is SGHDN and CDR2 is FVKESK. The CDR3 is 12 amino acids. The CDR3 nucleotides read TGTGCCAGCAGCTCACCGTTAGATATGCAGTATTTT. Its translation: CASSSPLDMQYF.

Of note for this clone: At one end the junction does not follow the germline gene, possibly because of a read error. Written as DNA, the CDR3 is TGCGCCAGCAGCTTGGGGTCGGGCAGGCTAGCGGCCTGGCTGCACTTC. It is translated as CASSLGSGRLAAWLHF. This chain links TRBV5-1 with TRBJ2-7; 7 bases match TRBD2. From germline, CDR1 is SGHRS and CDR2 YFSETQ. The length of the CDR3 is 16 residues.

The chain couples TRBV7-9 to TRBJ2-7; weak D call: TRBD2 (5 bases). This CDR3 has 14 residues. Germline values: CDR1 SEHNR, CDR2 FQNEAQ (reference sequence). The V gene lost 4 bases and the J gene lost 2 bases, with 12 bases spanning the gap. The CDR3 loop is CASSSPAEAYEQYF. The CDR3 nucleotides read TGTGCCAGCAGCTCTCCGGCGGAGGCCTACGAGCAGTACTTC.

The rearrangement uses TRBV2 and TRBJ1-2; 12 nucleotides align to TRBD1. V was clipped by 4 bases and J by 7 bases; unmatched bases: 7. The CDR3 covers 15 residues. The germline gives CDR1 SNHLY, CDR2 FYNNEI. The CDR3 sequence is CASSGTGQGAIGYTF. For the CDR3, the DNA is TGTGCCAGCAGTGGAACGGGACAGGGGGCGATTGGCTACACCTTC.

V usage is TRBV7-8 and J usage is TRBJ2-7, with a possible D match to TRBD2 (5 bases). Germline CDR1 SGHVS, CDR2 FQNEAQ. This CDR3 contains 12 residues. V lost 4 bases and J lost 6, with 10 bases in between. CDR3: CASSWIAPEQYF. The CDR3 bases are TGTGCCAGCAGCTGGATAGCGCCCGAGCAGTACTTC.

In this sample, this clone turned up once. This chain joins TRBV9 and TRBJ2-7, with TRBD1 identical over 9 bases. Trimming cost V 0 bases and J 4 bases; bases outside gene matches: 2. CDR1 and CDR2 from the germline V gene are SGDLS and YYNGEE. CDR3 size: 14 residues. CDR3 loop: CASSVGGQGYEQYF. CDR3 DNA: TGTGCCAGCAGCGTAGGAGGACAGGGGTACGAGCAGTACTTC. Based on the CDR3 plus reference TRBV9 and TRBJ2-7, the full variable domain is DSGVTQTPKHLITATGQRVTLRCSPRSGDLSVYWYQQSLDQGLQFLIQYYNGEERAKGNILERFSAQQFPDLHSELNLSSLELGDSALYFCASSVGGQGYEQYFGPGTRLTVT.

The chain combines TRBV11-2 with TRBJ2-7; the D gene is possibly TRBD2 (6 bases). The V end was cut by 4 bases, the J end by 0 bases, with 13 bases between. The CDR3 sequence is 15 residues long. CDR1 and CDR2 (germline): SGHAT, FQNNGV. CDR3 sequence reads: CASSSPGEASYEQYF. CDR3 DNA: TGTGCCAGCAGCTCCCCCGGGGAGGCCTCCTACGAGCAGTACTTC. Together with reference TRBV11-2 and TRBJ2-7, the CDR3 gives the full variable domain: EAGVAQSPRYKIIEKRQSVAFWCNPISGHATLYWYQQILGQGPKLLIQFQNNGVVDDSQLPKDRFSAERLKGVDSTLKIQPAKLEDSAVYLCASSSPGEASYEQYFGPGTRLTVT.

This sequence joins TRBV9 and TRBJ2-1; 7 positions match TRBD1. This CDR3 comprises 15 residues. V was pared by 3 bases and J by 8 bases, with 11 bases of the junction left unmatched. The germline V gene encodes CDR1 SGDLS and CDR2 YYNGEE. CDR3 residues: CASSARDSRVDEQFF. The DNA of the CDR3 is TGTGCCAGCAGCGCCCGGGACAGCAGGGTGGATGAGCAGTTCTTC.

The sample holds one count of this clone. The chain employs TRBV11-1 and TRBJ2-7; D is ambiguous. CDR3 size: 14 residues. CDR1 SGHAT and CDR2 FQDESV come from the germline V gene (reference sequence). V dropped 1 base and J dropped 1 base, with 8 bases sitting between them. The CDR3 reads CASSLEWASYEQYF. CDR3 nucleotides: TGTGCCAGCAGCTTAGAGTGGGCATCCTACGAGCAGTACTTC.

This clone has a single count. The chain employs TRBV4-1 and TRBJ2-2, with TRBD1 matching over 8 bases. Germline lookup yields CDR1 MGHRA and CDR2 YSYEKL. The CDR3 has 17 residues. V lost 4 bases, J lost 4 bases, and 11 bases stayed unmatched. CDR3 sequence (DNA): TGCGCCAGCAGCCCTATTGAAGGACAGGGAAGCACCGGGGAGCTGTTTTTT. Its translation is CASSPIEGQGSTGELFF.

The chain recombines TRBV25-1 with TRBJ2-6; TRBD2 is a possible D gene (5 bases). Germline-derived CDR1 and CDR2 are MGHDK and SYGVNS. V dropped 6 bases and J dropped 2 bases, with 8 bases sitting between them. This CDR3 is built from 14 residues. This CDR3 reads CASRGRTGANVLTF. CDR3 DNA sequence: TGTGCCAGCAGGGGGAGAACTGGGGCCAACGTCCTGACTTTC. Looking up the rest from reference TRBV25-1 and TRBJ2-6 gives the full variable domain: EADIYQTPRYLVIGTGKKITLECSQTMGHDKMYWYQQDPGMELHLIHYSYGVNSTEKGDLSSESTVSRIRTEHFPLTLESARPSHTSQYLCASRGRTGANVLTFGAGSRLTVL.